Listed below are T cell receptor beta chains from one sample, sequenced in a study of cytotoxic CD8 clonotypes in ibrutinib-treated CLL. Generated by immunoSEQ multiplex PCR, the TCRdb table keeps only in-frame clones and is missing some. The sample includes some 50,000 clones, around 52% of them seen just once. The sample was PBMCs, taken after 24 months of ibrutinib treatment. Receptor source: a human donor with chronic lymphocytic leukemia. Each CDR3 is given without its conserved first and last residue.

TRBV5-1 ASSPAGYSYEQY
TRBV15 ATSIYSGLVQTAGINYGYT
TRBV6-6 ASSEQSQPQH
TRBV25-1 ASSKLNYGYT
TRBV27 ASSPQWTGESNQPQH
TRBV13 ASSTGLAGEQY
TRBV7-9 ASSPGGFGLTYNEQF
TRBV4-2 ASSQDPWKEQAIYGYT
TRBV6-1 ASILRGDEAYEQY
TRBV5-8 ASSQGLAYNEQF
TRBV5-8 ASSLDRSYEQY
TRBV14 ASSQSWDRAYEQY
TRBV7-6 ASSLGSGGPTDTQY
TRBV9 ASSVATGNSDYT
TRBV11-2 ASSQGLGNQPQH
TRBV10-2 ASSGSGLRSPLH
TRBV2 ASTPDLGNTEAF
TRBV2 ANQIMEGRNEQY
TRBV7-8 ASSILSGTGIEQY
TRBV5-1 ASSLGASGGPRVGEQF
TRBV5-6 ASSLRTGVGGGYT
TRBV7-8 ASSFLGGEGTDTQY
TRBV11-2 ASSLDRLDVQY
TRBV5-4 ASSRGGGVISYEQY
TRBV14 ASSQIGIAEAF
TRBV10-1 ASNPNRDRGAVSNQPQH
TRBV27 ASSPIELDTEAF
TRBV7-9 ASSLGQEQY
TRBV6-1 ASSSLGFYEQY
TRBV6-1 ASSETAGLYNSPLH
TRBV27 ASSGQQNTEAF
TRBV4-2 ASSQGGLGDQPQH
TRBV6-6 ASSPGGVDTQY
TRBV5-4 ASSLEARGPYEQY
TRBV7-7 ASSLEGIGDRRSYNSPLH
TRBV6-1 ASTIEAENEQF
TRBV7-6 ASSGDTNTEAF
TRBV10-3 AIRSGLGPYEQY
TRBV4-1 ASSQELGRRDHY
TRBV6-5 ATNEPGGNEQF
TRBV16 ASSQQSGNSPLH
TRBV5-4 ASSRTGTESETQY
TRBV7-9 ASSLGPHLEGAAYGYT
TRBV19 ASTRGRGNPMTEAF
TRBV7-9 ASSSTVGQETQY
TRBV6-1 ASSEVGTGPYYGYT
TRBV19 ASSIVDRGRYNEQF
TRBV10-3 AIGRGGNTIY
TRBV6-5 ASTRQQDYEQY
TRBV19 ASTLRGSMNTEAF